This T cell receptor (beta chain) was profiled in a study of cytotoxic CD8 clonotypes in ibrutinib-treated CLL. Looking at the study overall: Sample averages reached about 260,000 productive templates and 94,082 productive rearrangements. General observations from the study: A rise in clonality was seen at ibrutinib response, and a fall back toward baseline was seen at progression. Contraction or stability on treatment was seen for public clonotypes, which were uncommon.

Researchers set a sequencing depth target of 1 in 200,000 to 1 in 1 million T cells. TCRdb's table, derived via immunoSEQ multiplex PCR, lists solely in-frame clones and lacks some. The sample consists of more than 300,000 clones, around four fifths of them appearing once. As regards this clone: What it recognizes is unknown.

Here the sequenced sample was PBMCs, taken before ibrutinib treatment. This clonotype was obtained from a human donor with chronic lymphocytic leukemia.

Here the CDR3 reads CASGRTGPQETQYF. CDR3 nucleotide sequence: TGTGCTAGTGGCCGGACAGGGCCCCAAGAGACCCAGTACTTC. The V call is TRBV12-5, the J call TRBJ2-5, with 8 bases fitting TRBD1. Trimming took 6 bases from V and 1 from J; bases not matched to a gene: 4. Germline CDR1 and CDR2: LGHNT and FRNRAP. This CDR3 is 14 amino acids long.